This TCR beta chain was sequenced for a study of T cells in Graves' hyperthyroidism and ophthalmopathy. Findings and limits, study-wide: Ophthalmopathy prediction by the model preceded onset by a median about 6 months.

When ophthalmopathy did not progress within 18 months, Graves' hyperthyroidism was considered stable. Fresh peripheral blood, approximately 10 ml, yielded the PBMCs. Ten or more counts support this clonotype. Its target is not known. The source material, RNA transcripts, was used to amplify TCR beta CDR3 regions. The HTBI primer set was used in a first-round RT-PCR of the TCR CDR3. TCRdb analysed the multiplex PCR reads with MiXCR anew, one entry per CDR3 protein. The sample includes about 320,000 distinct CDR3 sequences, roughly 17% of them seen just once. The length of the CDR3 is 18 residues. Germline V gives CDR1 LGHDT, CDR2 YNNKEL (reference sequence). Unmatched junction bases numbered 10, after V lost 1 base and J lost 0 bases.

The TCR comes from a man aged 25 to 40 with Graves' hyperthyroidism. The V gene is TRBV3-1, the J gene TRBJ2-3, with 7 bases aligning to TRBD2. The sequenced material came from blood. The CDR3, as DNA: TGTGCCAGCAGCCAAGGGGCTAGCGGAGGGACTAGCACAGATACGCAGTATTTT. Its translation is CASSQGASGGTSTDTQYF.